One and the same sample provided the 14 T cell receptor beta chains below, sequenced in a study of CD8+ T cells in alopecia areata. Extracted RNA was reverse transcribed into cDNA, the sequencing template. Repertoires were generated with immunoSEQ multiplex PCR, while TCRdb's copy carries only in-frame clones and drops some. The repertoire includes some 100,000 clones, 55% to 65% of them detected once, and around 2.7% sits in the top ten. Material: CD4+ T cells sorted from blood. These receptors all come from a human donor in good health.

The chain employs TRBV6-1 and TRBJ2-7; no reliable D call. Germline V gene data show CDR1 as MNHNS and CDR2 as SASEGT. The CDR3 is 11 residues long. V lost 8 bases, J lost 5 bases, and 10 bases lay in between. CDR3 sequence (DNA): TGTGCCAGCGGGGTGGCCCACGAGCAGTACTTC. Translated: CASGVAHEQYF.

V is TRBV5-1 and J is TRBJ1-2; maybe TRBD1 (6 bases). V was clipped by 4 bases and J by 0 bases, with 10 bases between them. This CDR3 is 14 amino acids long. CDR1 is SGHRS, CDR2 YFSETQ, per germline. The CDR3 nucleotides are TGCGCCAGCAGCCGAGACAGGACTAACTATGGCTACACCTTC. Its protein product is CASSRDRTNYGYTF.

J is TRBJ2-5 and V is TRBV9; perhaps TRBD2 as D (5 bases). CDR3 length: 14 residues. V lost 3 bases, J lost 12 bases, and 21 bases lay in between. Germline V gene lookup returns CDR1 SGDLS and CDR2 YYNGEE. DNA for the CDR3: TGTGCCAGCAGCGACGACTACGGGTTGGGGTTGAAGTACTTC. Protein sequence: CASSDDYGLGLKYF.

This chain links TRBV19 with TRBJ1-5; no clear D. This CDR3 has 12 residues. V lost 7 bases, J lost 9 bases, and 13 bases lay in between. Looked up from germline, CDR1 is LNHDA and CDR2 is SQIVND (reference sequence). The CDR3: CASTEGVRPQHF. DNA of the CDR3: TGTGCCAGTACCGAGGGAGTTAGGCCCCAGCATTTT.

The CDR3 spells CASSHGQNYGYTF. CDR3 DNA sequence: TGTGCCAGCAGCCACGGACAGAACTATGGCTACACCTTC. The gene calls are TRBV14 and TRBJ1-2; tentative D call: TRBD1 (6 bases). The germline CDR1 and CDR2 sequences are SGHDN and FVKESK. This CDR3 has 13 residues. Trimming shortened V by 3 bases and J by 2 bases, and 7 bases separated the two germline ends.

The rearrangement joins TRBV15 to TRBJ1-5; 7 positions agree with TRBD1. The V and J ends lost 0 bases and 7 bases, in that order; junction bases with no gene match: 9. The CDR3 is 16 amino acids. Germline V CDR1 and CDR2: LNHNV, YYDKDF (reference sequence). The CDR3 reads CATSRETGLRGQPQHF. The CDR3 coding sequence is TGTGCCACCAGCAGAGAGACAGGGCTTCGGGGACAGCCCCAGCATTTT.

The chain is built from TRBV19 and TRBJ1-5; TRBD1 is a possible D gene (6 bases). Germline CDR1 LNHDA, CDR2 SQIVND (reference sequence). This CDR3 is 14 amino acids long. V was shortened by 5 bases and J by 4 bases, with 12 bases between the two germline ends. Here the CDR3 reads CASSANTGNQPQHF. Here the CDR3 DNA reads TGTGCCAGTAGTGCGAATACAGGGAATCAGCCCCAGCATTTT.

The chain couples TRBV2 to TRBJ1-2; weak D call: TRBD1 (5 bases). From germline, CDR1 is SNHLY and CDR2 FYNNEI. V gave up 7 bases and J gave up 5 bases, with 17 bases separating them. This CDR3 is 14 amino acids long. In nucleotides, the CDR3 is TGTGCCAGCACCTTTACCACAGGCAGATATGGCTACACCTTC. Encoded protein: CASTFTTGRYGYTF.

V usage is TRBV30 and J usage is TRBJ2-7; 9 bases match TRBD1. The CDR3 length is 11 residues. The ends lost 4 bases at V and 6 bases at J; junction bases unmatched: 1. Germline V gives CDR1 GTSNPN, CDR2 SVGIG (reference sequence). The CDR3 nucleotides are TGTGCCTGGAAGGACAGGGGCGAGCAGTACTTC. Its protein is CAWKDRGEQYF.

This chain joins TRBV18 and TRBJ1-2, with no clear D. The ends were cut back, 5 bases at V and 4 bases at J, with 8 bases in the middle. The length of the CDR3 is 12 residues. Germline lookup yields CDR1 KGHSH and CDR2 LQKENI. CDR3 bases: TGTGCCAGCTCAGAGGGTACCTATGGCTACACCTTC. This encodes CASSEGTYGYTF.

This clone was observed once. The rearrangement joins TRBV30 to TRBJ1-2; D is uncertain. Germline CDR1 is GTSNPN and CDR2 is SVGIG (reference sequence). The V gene lost 5 bases and the J gene lost 0 bases, with 7 bases spanning the gap. The CDR3 extends over 12 amino acids. Written as DNA, the CDR3 is TGTGCCTGGGGCAATTCTAACTATGGCTACACCTTC. Its translation is CAWGNSNYGYTF.

The rearrangement joins TRBV7-9 to TRBJ1-4; D uncertain. Trimming pared 4 bases from V and 4 bases from J, leaving 10 bases between. In germline, CDR1 is SEHNR, CDR2 FQNEAQ (reference sequence). The CDR3 loop spans 14 amino acids. CDR3 DNA sequence: TGTGCCAGCAGCTCCCTGGAACATAATGAAAAACTGTTTTTT. Its translation is CASSSLEHNEKLFF.

This chain connects TRBV18 to TRBJ2-6, with TRBD2 as a possible D gene (6 bases). The germline CDR1 and CDR2 sequences are KGHSH and LQKENI. The CDR3 spans 18 residues. V lost 3 bases and J 1 base, leaving 16 bases between the germline ends. The chain's CDR3 is CASSPSGGPRSGANVLTF. The CDR3 DNA follows: TGTGCCAGCTCACCTTCCGGGGGTCCTCGTTCTGGGGCCAACGTCCTGACTTTC.

The rearrangement joins TRBV28 to TRBJ2-1; D tentatively fits TRBD1 or TRBD2 (5 bases each). This CDR3 comprises 12 residues. Germline V gene lookup returns CDR1 MDHEN and CDR2 SYDVKM. The germline V and J ends were trimmed by 2 bases and 11 bases, with 10 bases remaining between them. The CDR3 nucleotides read TGTGCCAGCAGTTTACTCTCGGGACAGCAGTTCTTC. Its translation is CASSLLSGQQFF.